The rows below give T cell receptor beta chains drawn from one sample of a study of blood T cells in healthy people across ages. One entry per CDR3 protein results from TCRdb running MiXCR on the 5' RACE reads. The data show about 1.8 million distinct CDR3 sequences, with around half seen just once and less than 2.5% held by the top ten. The sample taken for sequencing was blood. These receptors were taken from a woman in her thirties or forties in good health. Each CDR3 is given with its conserved first and last residue. A D gene is named only where the DNA matches it firmly. Clone size is given for some rows only: seen once, a few or many times, or a class if the clone is expanded.

abundance	j_gene	d_gene	v_gene	CDR3aa	CDR3nt
NA	TRBJ2-1	NA	TRBV6-2/TRBV6-3	CASKRTGGIGYPNNEQFF	TGTGCCAGCAAGCGGACTGGGGGCATAGGATATCCTAACAATGAGCAGTTCTTC
NA	TRBJ2-1	TRBD1	TRBV10-3	CAIKGTDNNEQFF	TGTGCCATCAAAGGGACAGACAACAATGAGCAGTTCTTC
few	TRBJ2-7	NA	TRBV20-1	CSARARAAYEQYF	TGCAGTGCTAGGGCCAGGGCCGCCTACGAGCAGTACTTC
NA	TRBJ2-4	TRBD2	TRBV7-9	CASSLLSGGQINIQYF	TGTGCCAGCAGCTTATTGAGCGGGGGGCAGATAAACATTCAGTACTTC
few	TRBJ1-2	TRBD1	TRBV6-5	CASSYGTGNRGYTF	TGTGCCAGCAGTTACGGGACAGGGAACCGCGGCTACACCTTC
NA	TRBJ2-1	TRBD2	TRBV3-1	CASGGVPGTSGNYNEQFF	TGTGCCAGCGGGGGGGTTCCCGGGACTAGCGGAAACTACAATGAGCAGTTCTTC
NA	TRBJ1-6	NA	TRBV5-1	CASSLGPLDSPLHF	TGCGCCAGCAGCTTGGGGCCTCTAGATTCACCCCTCCACTTT
NA	TRBJ2-7	NA	TRBV6-6	CASSFSRVNEQYF	TGTGCCAGCAGTTTCTCCAGGGTCAACGAGCAGTACTTC
few	TRBJ2-3	TRBD1	TRBV4-1	CASSQEDRGRTDTQYF	TGCGCCAGCAGCCAAGAAGACAGGGGGCGCACAGATACGCAGTATTTT
NA	TRBJ1-1	NA	TRBV6-5	CASSYGSVGGTEAFF	TGTGCCAGCAGTTATGGGTCTGTCGGGGGCACTGAAGCTTTCTTT
NA	TRBJ2-1	NA	TRBV9	CASSALSEGRGGVQFF	TGTGCCAGCAGCGCCCTATCAGAGGGGCGGGGTGGTGTGCAGTTCTTC
few	TRBJ2-7	NA	TRBV20-1	CSAATFYEQYF	TGCAGTGCTGCGACGTTCTACGAGCAGTACTTC
few	TRBJ2-7	NA	TRBV5-1	CASSLEGQSSYEQYF	TGCGCCAGCAGCTTGGAAGGTCAGAGCTCCTACGAGCAGTACTTC
NA	TRBJ2-1	TRBD2	TRBV7-9	CASSQPIETGTSGGFNEQFF	TGTGCCAGCAGCCAGCCTATCGAGACGGGGACTAGCGGGGGATTCAATGAGCAGTTCTTC
NA	TRBJ2-5	NA	TRBV18	CANSPRREETQYF	TGTGCCAACTCACCCCGACGGGAAGAGACCCAGTACTTC
NA	TRBJ2-3	TRBD2	TRBV2	CASSVERIAGGTDTQYF	TGTGCCAGCAGTGTTGAACGAATAGCGGGGGGCACAGATACGCAGTATTTT
few	TRBJ2-3	TRBD2	TRBV27	CASSSPLLAGSTDTQYF	TGTGCCAGCAGTTCCCCCCTTTTAGCGGGGTCCACAGATACGCAGTATTTT
NA	TRBJ2-1	NA	TRBV5-1	CASSLEGTDYNEQFF	TGCGCCAGCAGCTTGGAGGGGACCGATTACAATGAGCAGTTCTTC
NA	TRBJ1-2	TRBD1	TRBV7-2	CASSTNRGVRNGYTF	TGTGCCAGCAGTACAAACAGGGGGGTTCGTAATGGCTACACCTTC
NA	TRBJ2-7	TRBD2	TRBV6-2/TRBV6-3	CASSYWTSGALIYEQYF	TGTGCCAGCAGTTACTGGACTAGCGGGGCCCTGATCTACGAGCAGTACTTC
few	TRBJ2-5	TRBD2	TRBV24-1	CATSDPRLAVETQYF	TGTGCCACCAGTGATCCTAGACTAGCGGTGGAGACCCAGTACTTC
NA	TRBJ2-5	TRBD2	TRBV29-1	CSGLASGGYQETQYF	TGCAGCGGCCTCGCTAGCGGGGGCTATCAAGAGACCCAGTACTTC
NA	TRBJ1-6	NA	TRBV20-1	CSTHSGGSYNSPLHF	TGCAGTACACACAGTGGGGGCTCCTATAATTCACCCCTCCACTTT
few	TRBJ2-1	NA	TRBV20-1	CSAWGGGPNEQFF	TGCAGTGCTTGGGGCGGGGGCCCAAATGAGCAGTTCTTC
few	TRBJ2-1	NA	TRBV11-2	CASSFLVGGPGDEQFF	TGTGCCAGCAGCTTTTTAGTGGGGGGGCCAGGGGATGAGCAGTTCTTC
NA	TRBJ2-1	TRBD1	TRBV6-6	CASIKQGKGEQFF	TGTGCCAGCATTAAACAGGGGAAAGGTGAGCAGTTCTTC
NA	TRBJ1-6	NA	TRBV14	CASSQDLGTSGSPLHF	TGTGCCAGCAGCCAGGACTTAGGGACTTCTGGTTCACCCCTCCACTTT
NA	TRBJ2-7	NA	TRBV5-1	CASSLTTPGGEQYF	TGCGCCAGCAGCTTGACGACGCCCGGGGGCGAGCAGTACTTC
NA	TRBJ1-5	NA	TRBV6-6	CASSYLKGGNQPQHF	TGTGCCAGCAGTTACCTAAAGGGCGGGAATCAGCCCCAGCATTTT
NA	TRBJ2-1	NA	TRBV6-5	CASSQGPGHGDNEQFF	TGTGCCAGCAGTCAGGGGCCGGGACACGGAGACAATGAGCAGTTCTTC
few	TRBJ2-1	NA	TRBV7-2	CASSLGSRTYNEQFF	TGTGCCAGCAGCTTAGGATCACGCACTTACAATGAGCAGTTCTTC
few	TRBJ1-4	NA	TRBV3-1	CASSRLGSTNEKLFF	TGTGCCAGCAGCCGCCTCGGGAGTACTAATGAAAAACTGTTTTTT
few	TRBJ2-5	NA	TRBV10-3	CAISPLGETQYF	TGTGCCATCAGTCCTCTCGGGGAGACCCAGTACTTC
NA	TRBJ2-7	NA	TRBV20-1	CSASPGAHEQYF	TGCAGTGCTAGCCCGGGGGCGCACGAGCAGTACTTC
NA	TRBJ1-5	NA	TRBV6-2/TRBV6-3	CASTRSQGQPQHF	TGTGCCAGCACCCGAAGTCAGGGGCAGCCCCAGCATTTT
NA	TRBJ1-2	NA	TRBV24-1	CATSDDEGLSGYTF	TGTGCCACCAGTGATGATGAGGGGTTGAGTGGCTACACCTTC
NA	TRBJ1-6	NA	TRBV12-3/TRBV12-4	CASSPRRPRENSPLHF	TGTGCCAGCAGCCCCCGCCGTCCAAGAGAGAATTCACCCCTCCACTTT
NA	TRBJ1-1	NA	TRBV6-2/TRBV6-3	CASGGQKNTEAFF	TGTGCCAGCGGGGGGCAGAAGAACACTGAAGCTTTCTTT
few	TRBJ1-2	TRBD1	TRBV12-3/TRBV12-4	CASSTTGANYGYTF	TGTGCCAGCAGTACGACAGGGGCTAACTATGGCTACACCTTC
NA	TRBJ2-3	NA	TRBV4-3	CASSQGARGATDTQYF	TGCGCCAGCAGCCAAGGCGCCAGGGGGGCAACAGATACGCAGTATTTT
NA	TRBJ1-2	TRBD1	TRBV29-1	CSVEDLNRGSHNYGYTF	TGCAGCGTTGAAGATCTAAACAGGGGTTCCCATAACTATGGCTACACCTTC
NA	TRBJ2-7	NA	TRBV6-2/TRBV6-3	CARLQPGDYEQYF	TGTGCCAGACTACAACCGGGGGACTACGAGCAGTACTTC
NA	TRBJ2-3	NA	TRBV29-1	CSVEGGGLDTDTQYF	TGCAGCGTTGAAGGTGGGGGACTCGACACAGATACGCAGTATTTT
NA	TRBJ2-6	NA	TRBV6-5	CASSYIWTVSGANVLTF	TGTGCCAGCAGTTACATATGGACAGTATCTGGGGCCAACGTCCTGACTTTC
few	TRBJ1-2	TRBD1	TRBV2	CASSDGTDIYGYTF	TGTGCCAGCAGTGACGGGACAGATATATATGGCTACACCTTC
NA	TRBJ1-2	TRBD1	TRBV4-1	CASSGTGVGGYTF	TGCGCCAGCAGCGGCACAGGGGTAGGCGGCTACACCTTC
NA	TRBJ2-7	TRBD1	TRBV27	CASSWDRGPLTYEQYF	TGTGCCAGCAGTTGGGACAGGGGGCCCCTAACCTACGAGCAGTACTTC
NA	TRBJ1-6	NA	TRBV4-3	CASSQELGAWNSPLHF	TGCGCCAGCAGCCAAGAACTAGGGGCTTGGAATTCACCCCTCCACTTT
few	TRBJ2-3	NA	TRBV7-2	CASSFSVGTDTQYF	TGTGCCAGCAGTTTTAGTGTTGGCACAGATACGCAGTATTTT
NA	TRBJ2-1	TRBD2	TRBV20-1	CSVAGGLVMNEQFF	TGCAGTGTTGCGGGGGGCCTTGTCATGAATGAGCAGTTCTTC
NA	TRBJ1-5	TRBD1	TRBV6-2/TRBV6-3	CASSGTGPQPQHF	TGTGCCAGCAGTGGGACAGGACCTCAGCCCCAGCATTTT
NA	TRBJ1-3	NA	TRBV3-1	CASSQAFGGNTIYF	TGTGCCAGCAGCCAAGCTTTTGGGGGAAACACCATATATTTT
once	TRBJ2-3	TRBD2	TRBV20-1	CSVHIWGGFTDTQYF	TGCAGTGTGCACATTTGGGGGGGGTTTACAGATACGCAGTATTTT